This TCR beta chain came from a study of PD-1 blockade in mismatch repair-deficient tumors (dated by TCRdb to about 2017). A note on the overall study: Between late 2013 and 2016, the trial enrolled 86 consecutive patients with roughly eleven types of mismatch repair-deficient cancer, all of whom had received prior treatment and were progressing. Tumor-associated T cell clones in the peripheral blood of patients responding to PD-1 blockade were tracked using deep sequencing of TCR CDR3 regions. Study-wide conclusions, independent of this receptor: Tumor-resident clones, often undetectable in blood before treatment, expanded rapidly after pembrolizumab and then contracted, generally before radiologic responses.

This clone has just a few counts. Its antigen is unknown. Qualities for individual bases were not recorded, and no much larger clone is one base off. CDR3 length: 15 amino acids, cysteine to phenylalanine. Just the 45-base CDR3 DNA is kept, in frame starting at base 1. V drops 0 bases and J drops 6 bases, leaving 12 bases in between. Sequences SGDLS (CDR1) and YYNGEE (CDR2) are obtained from the germline V gene. Receptor amplification or capture employed the immunoSEQ multiplex PCR assay. In TCRdb, the immuneACCESS table is reduced to in-frame sequences with V and J assigned. These tables do not hold every clone; where another copy was compared, an unresolved V gene accounts for under half, and the others remain unexplained. For this sample there are tens of thousands of clones; more than 65% appear just once. The top ten hold roughly 2.7% of the sample. The time point label corresponds to: peripheral blood 12 weeks after first pembrolizumab dose. Mismatch repair deficiency was established in every enrolled patient by polymerase chain reaction or immunohistochemistry. A few patients who responded to pembrolizumab therapy underwent TCR sequencing. The phase II trial prospectively tested pembrolizumab PD-1 blockade in advanced mismatch repair-deficient cancers regardless of tissue of origin. Peripheral blood T cell samples were serially collected before and at multiple times after PD-1 blockade was started. Blood sampling times were expressed in weeks after the first pembrolizumab dose.

The sequencing here drew on peripheral blood, taken 12 weeks after starting pembrolizumab. The rearranged segments are TRBV9 and TRBJ2-2, and the D gene may be TRBD1, 6 bases matching. The source of this sequence is an adult with mismatch repair-deficient cancer. The sequenced DNA is TGTGCCAGCAGCGTAGCTCGAGAGGGGGCCGGGGAGCTGTTTTTT. The translation is CASSVAREGAGELFF.